One sample yielded the 31 T cell receptor beta chains listed below, sequenced in a study of T cells after posttransplantation cyclophosphamide. Cells defined as naive were viable CD3+CD4+ or CD3+CD8+ and CCR7+CD45RA+CD45RO-CD95-CD27+CD28+. The protocol was immunoSEQ multiplex PCR, while the TCRdb copy is restricted to in-frame clones and leaves out a portion. Among tens of thousands of clones, about 97% were seen once, and the ten largest hold approximately 0.13%. Sequenced input: naive CD4+ T cells sorted from PBMCs. Every receptor here comes from a man between 50 and 59 years old in good health, CMV-negative, and a related stem cell transplant donor.

The gene calls are TRBV21-1 and TRBJ2-2; no check of the table's D call, TRBD1, against the DNA was made. TRBV21-1 is recorded as a pseudogene. This CDR3 has 17 residues. CDR3 amino acids: CASSKEARDKNTGELFF. The CDR3 bases are TGTGCCAGCAGCAAAGAAGCTAGGGACAAGAACACCGGGGAGCTGTTTTTT.

V usage is TRBV6-6 and J usage is TRBJ1-2; 9 nucleotides agree with TRBD1. CDR1 is MNHNY, CDR2 SVGAGI, per germline (reference sequence). There are 15 residues in the CDR3. V was pared by 6 bases and J by 2 bases, with 7 bases of the junction left unmatched. CDR3 nucleotides: TGTGCCAGCAGATTAACAGGGGGCGAAAACTATGGCTACACCTTC. Its protein product is CASRLTGGENYGYTF.

The V gene is TRBV19, the J gene TRBJ1-5; D is unclear. Germline V gene sequence: CDR1 LNHDA, CDR2 SQIVND (reference sequence). The CDR3 covers 17 residues. The V gene lost 2 bases and the J gene lost 0 bases, with 14 bases spanning the gap. As DNA, the CDR3 is TGTGCCAGTAGTATATTATTCCGAGCGGATAGCAATCAGCCCCAGCATTTT. It encodes CASSILFRADSNQPQHF.

The rearrangement joins TRBV5-1 to TRBJ2-2, with 9 nucleotides matching TRBD1. The CDR3 sequence is 15 residues long. The V gene end was trimmed by 6 bases and the J gene end by 4 bases; junction bases not matched to a gene: 7. CDR1 SGHRS and CDR2 YFSETQ come from the germline V gene. The CDR3 DNA follows: TGCGCCAGCACCCGGGGGACAGGGCCCACCGGGGAGCTGTTTTTT. It encodes CASTRGTGPTGELFF.

The chain recombines TRBV19 with TRBJ1-5; D ambiguous. V lost 4 bases and J lost 6, with 10 bases in between. Germline V CDR1 and CDR2: LNHDA, SQIVND (reference sequence). The CDR3 has 13 residues. The CDR3 sequence is CASSTSGGQPQHF. For the CDR3, the DNA is TGTGCCAGTAGTACTTCCGGAGGTCAGCCCCAGCATTTT.

A single count supports this clone. The V call is TRBV19, the J call TRBJ2-3; possible D gene TRBD1, 7 bases. The germline gives CDR1 LNHDA, CDR2 SQIVND (reference sequence). The CDR3 consists of 15 residues. The V gene lost 5 bases and the J gene lost 2 bases, with 14 bases spanning the gap. CDR3 DNA sequence: TGTGCCAGTAGTCGGCAGGGGGGCCTCACAGATACGCAGTATTTT. Translation: CASSRQGGLTDTQYF.

This sequence joins TRBV5-1 and TRBJ2-5, with 14 bases matching TRBD2. From germline, CDR1 is SGHRS and CDR2 YFSETQ. The CDR3 spans 16 residues. V dropped 2 bases and J dropped 3; count of bases not matched to a gene: 3. CDR3 bases: TGCGCCAGCAGCTTCGGGACTAGCGGGGGAAAAGAGACCCAGTACTTC. The encoded protein is CASSFGTSGGKETQYF.

This chain connects TRBV6-5 to TRBJ1-3; D perhaps matches TRBD1 (5 bases). Looked up from germline, CDR1 is MNHEY and CDR2 is SVGAGI. V shed 0 bases and J shed 3 bases, with 12 bases lying between them. There are 16 residues in the CDR3. As DNA, the CDR3 is TGTGCCAGCAGTTACTCTTTTGGGGGGGATGGAAACACCATATATTTT. It yields the protein CASSYSFGGDGNTIYF.

The CDR3 bases are TGTGCCAGCAGCCCAGGACAGGGGGGGGATACGCAGTATTTT. Its translation: CASSPGQGGDTQYF. The V gene is TRBV7-9, the J gene TRBJ2-3, with 10 bases lining up with TRBD1. The CDR3 runs 14 residues. V gave up 5 bases and J gave up 6 bases; unmatched junction bases: 5. Germline V gene data show CDR1 as SEHNR and CDR2 as FQNEAQ (reference sequence).

This chain uses TRBV7-2 with TRBJ2-2; D not resolved. Germline lookup yields CDR1 SGHTA and CDR2 FQGNSA. The CDR3 loop spans 15 amino acids. V lost 0 bases and J 1 base, leaving 6 bases between the germline ends. The CDR3: CASSLAYRNTGELFF. CDR3 coding DNA: TGTGCCAGCAGCTTAGCGTACAGGAACACCGGGGAGCTGTTTTTT.

The genes are TRBV7-9 and TRBJ1-2; 7 nucleotides agree with TRBD1. Unmatched junction bases numbered 15, after V lost 3 bases and J lost 8 bases. Germline loops: CDR1 SEHNR, CDR2 FQNEAQ (reference sequence). The CDR3 has 16 residues. The CDR3 region has the DNA TGTGCCAGCAGCTTCGGGGACAGTCCATTCTCTAGGGGCTACACCTTC. It encodes CASSFGDSPFSRGYTF.

The chain has TRBV6-1 and TRBJ1-2; D perhaps matches TRBD1 (6 bases). The V gene's germline CDR1 is MNHNS and CDR2 SASEGT. This CDR3 is 15 amino acids long. V was cut by 0 bases and J by 5 bases, with 13 bases left in between. CDR3: CASSEALNRDYGYTF. CDR3 nucleotides: TGTGCCAGCAGTGAAGCGCTGAACAGGGATTATGGCTACACCTTC.

V is TRBV28 and J is TRBJ1-2; D is perhaps TRBD1 (5 bases). CDR3 size: 11 residues. Germline values: CDR1 MDHEN, CDR2 SYDVKM. With 6 bases removed from V and 14 bases from J, the gap between germline ends came to 16 bases. The CDR3: CASRSHRTNTF. In DNA, the CDR3 is TGTGCCAGCAGGTCCCACAGGACGAATACCTTC.

V is TRBV10-2 and J is TRBJ1-5; 9 positions agree with TRBD1. Trimming cost V 6 bases and J 1 base; bases outside gene matches: 10. CDR1 is WSHSY and CDR2 is SAAADI in the germline V gene. The length of the CDR3 is 17 residues. The CDR3, as DNA: TGCGCCAGCAGAGGACAGGGGACAGGGAACAGCAATCAGCCCCAGCATTTT. It translates to CASRGQGTGNSNQPQHF.

The chain recombines TRBV18 with TRBJ2-1; D remains unclear. The length of the CDR3 is 15 residues. V was trimmed by 2 bases and J by 0 bases, leaving 8 bases between them. Germline CDR1 reads KGHSH; CDR2 reads LQKENI. The chain's CDR3 is CASSPALISYNEQFF. As DNA, the CDR3 is TGTGCCAGCTCACCAGCGTTGATCTCCTACAATGAGCAGTTCTTC.

This chain uses TRBV6-5 with TRBJ1-6; 7 positions match TRBD1. V gave up 5 bases and J gave up 8 bases; unmatched junction bases: 9. CDR1 and CDR2 (germline): MNHEY, SVGAGI. The CDR3 sequence is 15 residues long. CDR3: CASSPSGTVYSPLHF. CDR3 in DNA: TGTGCCAGCAGTCCCTCCGGGACAGTGTATTCACCCCTCCACTTT.

V and J are TRBV5-6 and TRBJ2-7; D gene ambiguous. Germline V CDR1 and CDR2: SGHDT, YYEEEE. With 0 bases removed from V and 11 bases from J, the gap between germline ends came to 12 bases. The CDR3 runs to 12 residues. CDR3: CASSLDYATEYF. DNA of the CDR3: TGTGCCAGCAGCTTGGACTATGCGACGGAGTACTTC.

This chain connects TRBV27 to TRBJ2-1, with D possibly being TRBD2 (5 bases). The V end lost 4 bases, the J end lost 11 bases, and 18 bases lay between the germline ends. The CDR3 spans 14 residues. CDR1 and CDR2 from the germline V gene are MNHEY and SMNVEV (reference sequence). Written as DNA, the CDR3 is TGTGCCAGCAGTTATAGGACTGCAGAGGATAAGCAGTTCTTC. This encodes CASSYRTAEDKQFF.

The chain has TRBV4-1 and TRBJ1-1; no definite D call. From germline, CDR1 is MGHRA and CDR2 YSYEKL. The CDR3 extends over 14 amino acids. V shed 0 bases and J shed 5 bases, with 10 bases lying between them. CDR3 in DNA: TGCGCCAGCAGCCAAGATACGGGGAGAACTGAAGCTTTCTTT. Amino acid sequence: CASSQDTGRTEAFF.

The V and J genes are TRBV5-1 and TRBJ2-6; weak D call: TRBD2 (5 bases). The CDR3 runs 17 residues. Trimming shortened V by 2 bases and J by 0 bases, and 12 bases separated the two germline ends. The germline V gene has CDR1 SGHRS and CDR2 YFSETQ. CDR3 sequence reads: CASSFRGSHSGANVLTF. DNA for the CDR3: TGCGCCAGCAGCTTCCGAGGGAGCCACTCTGGGGCCAACGTCCTGACTTTC.

The chain recombines TRBV27 with TRBJ2-5; 11 bases fit TRBD2. TRBJ2-7 explains the end of the DNA better; the J call may be wrong. Germline CDR1 is MNHEY and CDR2 is SMNVEV (reference sequence). CDR3 length equals 13 residues. Here the CDR3 reads CASSRTSGYEQYF. The CDR3 nucleotides read TGTGCCAGCTCAAGGACTAGCGGGTACGAGCAGTACTTC.

The chain is built from TRBV6-1 and TRBJ1-2; TRBD1 agrees at 7 bases. The CDR3 covers 18 residues. Germline trimming cut 3 bases from V and 4 bases from J; bases unmatched to any gene: 17. Germline V CDR1 and CDR2: MNHNS, SASEGT. CDR3 region: CASSEWSGVDRVGYGYTF. The DNA for the CDR3 is TGTGCCAGCAGTGAGTGGTCGGGCGTAGACAGGGTTGGCTATGGCTACACCTTC.

This rearrangement joins TRBV7-2 to TRBJ2-7; D remains ambiguous. The CDR3 covers 15 residues. Germline-derived CDR1 and CDR2 are SGHTA and FQGNSA. V shed 1 base and J shed 0 bases, with 10 bases lying between them. The chain's CDR3 is CASSLDAGYSYEQYF. The CDR3 nucleotides read TGTGCCAGCAGCTTAGACGCCGGGTACTCCTACGAGCAGTACTTC. Combining the CDR3 with reference TRBV7-2 and TRBJ2-7 gives the whole variable domain GAGVSQSPSNKVTEKGKDVELRCDPISGHTALYWYRQSLGQGLEFLIYFQGNSAPDKSGLPSDRFSAERTGGSVSTLTIQRTQQEDSAVYLCASSLDAGYSYEQYFGPGTRLTVT.

CDR3 protein: CASSWGQGSYNEQFF. CDR3 in DNA: TGTGCCAGCAGCTGGGGACAGGGTTCCTACAATGAGCAGTTCTTC. The rearrangement uses TRBV7-3 and TRBJ2-1; 9 bases align to TRBD1. The CDR3 runs to 15 residues. Trimming cost V 4 bases and J 1 base; bases outside gene matches: 2. Germline V lookup: CDR1 SGHTA, CDR2 FQGTGA.

The chain uses TRBV27 and TRBJ1-2, with D maybe TRBD1 (6 bases). V lost 5 bases to trimming and J lost 0 bases, with 16 bases between them. The CDR3 extends over 16 amino acids. From germline, CDR1 is MNHEY and CDR2 SMNVEV (reference sequence). CDR3 amino acids: CASSPLSTGANYGYTF. CDR3 coding DNA: TGTGCCAGCAGTCCCTTGTCGACAGGAGCTAACTATGGCTACACCTTC.

The chain employs TRBV6-1 and TRBJ2-1; 8 bases are shared with TRBD2. The CDR3 runs 14 residues. Germline loops: CDR1 MNHNS, CDR2 SASEGT. Germline trimming cut 4 bases from V and 5 bases from J; bases unmatched to any gene: 4. The CDR3 protein is CASSAGLAHNEQFF. The CDR3 bases are TGTGCCAGCAGTGCCGGACTAGCTCACAATGAGCAGTTCTTC.

The V gene is TRBV5-6, the J gene TRBJ1-2; 9 nucleotides match TRBD1. Germline V gene sequence: CDR1 SGHDT, CDR2 YYEEEE. The CDR3 is made up of 13 amino acids. Trimming removed 4 bases from V and 4 bases from J; junction bases left unmatched: 2. CDR3: CASSRDRAYGYTF. The CDR3 DNA sequence: TGTGCCAGCAGCCGGGACAGGGCCTATGGCTACACCTTC.

The chain has TRBV7-3 and TRBJ1-3; possible D gene TRBD1, 5 bases. Trimming stripped 5 bases from V and 0 bases from J, with 14 bases between. The germline gives CDR1 SGHTA, CDR2 FQGTGA. This CDR3 comprises 16 residues. CDR3 loop: CASSPGHTSSGNTIYF. CDR3 nucleotide sequence: TGTGCCAGCAGCCCAGGACACACGAGCTCTGGAAACACCATATATTTT. Supplemented by reference TRBV7-3 and TRBJ1-3, the full variable domain reads GAGVSQTPSNKVTEKGKYVELRCDPISGHTALYWYRQSLGQGPEFLIYFQGTGAADDSGLPNDRFFAVRPEGSVSTLKIQRTERGDSAVYLCASSPGHTSSGNTIYFGEGSWLTVV.

The genes are TRBV2 and TRBJ2-7; a weak D match, TRBD1 (6 bases). With 6 bases removed from V and 0 bases from J, the gap between germline ends came to 12 bases. The germline V gene has CDR1 SNHLY and CDR2 FYNNEI. The CDR3 spans 14 residues. The CDR3 nucleotides read TGTGCCAGCAGGGTCCTAGGGGGCTCCTACGAGCAGTACTTC. Translated, it gives CASRVLGGSYEQYF.

The V and J genes are TRBV7-2 and TRBJ1-2; tentatively, D is TRBD1 (5 bases). Germline loops: CDR1 SGHTA, CDR2 FQGNSA. V was shortened by 1 base and J by 2 bases, with 8 bases between the two germline ends. The CDR3 consists of 14 residues. This CDR3 is CASSLDRGNYGYTF. The CDR3 bases are TGTGCCAGCAGCTTAGACCGGGGGAACTATGGCTACACCTTC.

This clone was seen just once. The chain carries TRBV10-2 and TRBJ2-7, with D unresolved. The germline V and J ends were trimmed by 5 bases and 2 bases, with 7 bases remaining between them. The CDR3 sequence is 12 residues long. CDR1 and CDR2 (germline): WSHSY, SAAADI. DNA of the CDR3: TGCGCCAGCAGTCCGTTAGCCTACGAGCAGTACTTC. Its translation: CASSPLAYEQYF.